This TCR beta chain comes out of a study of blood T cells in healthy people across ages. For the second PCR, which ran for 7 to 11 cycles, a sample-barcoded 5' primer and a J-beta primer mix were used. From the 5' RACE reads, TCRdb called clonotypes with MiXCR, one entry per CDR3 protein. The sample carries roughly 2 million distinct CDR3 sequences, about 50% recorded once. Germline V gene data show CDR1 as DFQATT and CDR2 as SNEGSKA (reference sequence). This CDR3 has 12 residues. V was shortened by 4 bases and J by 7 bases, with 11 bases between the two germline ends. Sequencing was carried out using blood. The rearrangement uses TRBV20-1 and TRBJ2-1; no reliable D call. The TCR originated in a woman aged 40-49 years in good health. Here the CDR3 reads CSAKEYSNEQFF. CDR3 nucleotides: TGCAGTGCTAAGGAGTATTCGAATGAGCAGTTCTTC.